The clone carrying this TCR beta chain was detected many times. The antigen is not known. A TCRbeta library incorporating unique molecular identifiers was prepared. TCRdb used MiXCR to reprocess the PCR reads, holding one entry per CDR3 protein. The sample has around 94,000 distinct CDR3 sequences; under 9% are singletons. The data were taken from a study of T-cell reconstitution after alpha-beta-depleted transplantation in children. Study-wide results and caveats: From surviving recipient T cells and thymic progenitors came the high day-60 TCRbeta diversity observed in some patients. A year had passed since transplant, and T-cell counts and diversity by then came mostly from newly produced T cells. Reportedly, only several hundred clones from non-depleted graft cells drove alpha-beta T-cell counts at about two months.

The germline CDR1 and CDR2 sequences are LNHNV and YYDKDF (reference sequence). The CDR3 loop spans 15 amino acids. Trimming stripped 1 base from V and 2 bases from J, with 10 bases between. The receptor comes from a boy aged 2 to 10 with acute lymphoblastic leukemia, due to receive a stem cell transplant. The chain uses TRBV15 and TRBJ2-3, with TRBD2 as a possible D gene (6 bases). The source was PBMCs, collected before TCRalphabeta/CD19-depleted stem cell transplant. This CDR3 reads CATSRAPGDTDTQYF. The CDR3 bases are TGTGCCACCAGCAGAGCTCCGGGGGACACAGATACGCAGTATTTT.